These 20 T cell receptor beta chains came from one sample sequenced in a study of post-analysis software for immune sequencing data. Whole-study results and caveats: Comparison of patients with controls showed five TRBV segments more frequent in patients, TRBV5-6, TRBV5-1 and TRBV20-1 among them.

No antigen is known for these receptors. Each TCR beta cDNA library carried unique molecular identifiers. One entry per CDR3 protein results from TCRdb running MiXCR on the PCR reads. The sample contains roughly 870,000 distinct CDR3 sequences, roughly 50% of which appear only once. Source material: blood. These receptors were collected from a girl between 10 and 17 years old with multiple sclerosis.

This clonotype was picked up a small number of times. V usage is TRBV20-1 and J usage is TRBJ2-1; 7 nucleotides agree with TRBD2. The trim removed 6 bases at V and 3 bases at J, leaving 11 bases unmatched. The CDR3 runs 15 residues. Germline values: CDR1 DFQATT, CDR2 SNEGSKA (reference sequence). CDR3 amino acids: CSAARAGLNYNEQFF. The CDR3 DNA reads TGCAGTGCAGCTAGAGCGGGGTTGAACTACAATGAGCAGTTCTTC.

The sample holds a few counts of this clonotype. This chain connects TRBV6-5 to TRBJ1-1, with D maybe TRBD1 (5 bases). V was pared by 8 bases and J by 12 bases, with 19 bases between. CDR1 and CDR2 (germline): MNHEY, SVGAGI. The CDR3 extends over 12 amino acids. CDR3 DNA sequence: TGTGCCAGCCGGGGCGGCTCCCTATCGACTTTCTTT. Its protein is CASRGGSLSTFF.

In its sample, this clonotype was seen a few times. CDR3 sequence (DNA): TGCAGCGTTGACAAAGGGAACACTGAAGCTTTCTTT. As protein: CSVDKGNTEAFF. The chain couples TRBV29-1 to TRBJ1-1, with no clear D. This CDR3 spans 12 amino acids. V lost 3 bases and J 1 base, leaving 6 bases between the germline ends. Germline values: CDR1 SQVTM, CDR2 ANQGSEA.

The V call is TRBV5-1, the J call TRBJ2-1; TRBD1 aligns across 7 bases. J gave up 5 bases and V 3 bases, and 8 bases lay outside the gene matches. Per germline, CDR1 SGHRS and CDR2 YFSETQ. This CDR3 region has 15 residues. The CDR3 is CASSWGQPANNEQFF. The CDR3 bases are TGCGCCAGCAGCTGGGGACAGCCCGCTAACAATGAGCAGTTCTTC.

The chain combines TRBV5-1 with TRBJ1-2; D is undetermined. CDR1 SGHRS and CDR2 YFSETQ come from the germline V gene. There are 13 residues in the CDR3. V dropped 0 bases and J dropped 7 bases, with 10 bases sitting between them. The CDR3 bases are TGCGCCAGCAGCTTGGGTTTGGGGTTTGGCTACACCTTC. Its protein product is CASSLGLGFGYTF.

The chain uses TRBV7-6 and TRBJ2-7; 12 positions agree with TRBD2. Germline V gene data show CDR1 as SGHVS and CDR2 as FNYEAQ. The CDR3 length is 19 residues. V was clipped by 5 bases and J by 2 bases; unmatched bases: 16. The CDR3 region has the DNA TGTGCCAGCAGCCCCCTACTAGCGGGGGGACCTGGCGGGACCTACGAGCAGTACTTC. Translating it yields CASSPLLAGGPGGTYEQYF.

This clonotype was counted only a few times. The rearrangement joins TRBV3-1 to TRBJ2-6; D remains unclear. With 0 bases removed from V and 0 bases from J, the gap between germline ends came to 6 bases. Germline V CDR1 and CDR2: LGHDT, YNNKEL (reference sequence). The length of the CDR3 is 16 residues. This CDR3 is CASSQDKHSGANVLTF. The CDR3 DNA is TGTGCCAGCAGCCAAGATAAGCACTCTGGGGCCAACGTCCTGACTTTC.

The chain uses TRBV29-1 and TRBJ2-7, with D tentatively TRBD1 (5 bases). The CDR3 spans 12 residues. V shed 3 bases and J shed 4 bases, with 10 bases lying between them. Germline CDR1 is SQVTM and CDR2 is ANQGSEA. The CDR3 DNA reads TGCAGCGTTGATACAGGCTTTTACGAGCAGTACTTC. Residues: CSVDTGFYEQYF.

This rearrangement joins TRBV27 to TRBJ2-3; the D is unclear. Trimming pared 5 bases from V and 4 bases from J, leaving 16 bases between. The germline CDR1 and CDR2 sequences are MNHEY and SMNVEV (reference sequence). This CDR3 comprises 15 residues. The CDR3 region is CASSLAGRTSDTQYF. CDR3 DNA: TGTGCCAGCAGTCTCGCCGGCCGGACGTCAGATACGCAGTATTTT.

CDR3 in amino acids: CSVSARAGPINEQFF. In DNA, the CDR3 is TGCAGTGTTAGTGCCCGGGCGGGCCCCATCAATGAGCAGTTCTTC. V is TRBV20-1 and J is TRBJ2-1; weak D call: TRBD2 (5 bases). The CDR3 consists of 15 residues. CDR1 and CDR2 (germline): DFQATT, SNEGSKA (reference sequence). V lost 7 bases, J lost 6 bases, and 22 bases lay in between.

The rearrangement joins TRBV5-5 to TRBJ2-2; D perhaps matches TRBD2 (5 bases). This CDR3 comprises 14 residues. Germline assignment: CDR1 SGHKS and CDR2 YYEKEE (reference sequence). V dropped 2 bases and J dropped 6 bases, with 11 bases sitting between them. Here the CDR3 reads CASSFFDGAGELFF. The CDR3 region has the DNA TGTGCCAGCAGCTTTTTCGACGGGGCCGGGGAGCTGTTTTTT.

The V call is TRBV21-1, the J call TRBJ2-6; TRBD1 is the table's D call, not checked against the DNA. TRBV21-1 is termed a pseudogene. The CDR3 consists of 18 residues. The CDR3 loop reads CASSPRTATLSGANVLTF. CDR3 nucleotide sequence: TGTGCCAGCAGCCCAAGGACAGCGACCCTCTCTGGGGCCAACGTCCTGACTTTC.

The V call is TRBV11-3, the J call TRBJ1-2, with TRBD1 as a possible D gene (6 bases). Deletions cut 8 bases from V and 6 bases from J, with 16 bases between. The CDR3 runs 13 residues. The germline V gene has CDR1 SGHNT and CDR2 YENEEA. CDR3 sequence: CASGSTGLHGYTF. CDR3 nucleotide sequence: TGTGCCAGCGGCTCTACAGGGCTGCATGGCTACACCTTC.

Note on this clonotype: A junction end diverges from the germline sequence, so it may reflect a read error. The chain links TRBV24-1 to TRBJ2-1, with unresolved D. CDR3 size: 15 residues. Germline V CDR1 and CDR2: KGHDR, SFDVKD. CDR3 amino acids: CATSDAAGPRNERFF. The CDR3 DNA reads as TGTGCCACCAGTGATGCGGCTGGACCACGGAATGAGCGGTTCTTC.

This chain links TRBV20-1 with TRBJ2-1, with D perhaps assigned TRBD1 or TRBD2 (5 bases each). Germline CDR1 DFQATT, CDR2 SNEGSKA (reference sequence). Deletions cut 6 bases from V and 6 bases from J, with 15 bases between. This CDR3 has 13 amino acids. CDR3 loop: CSANRGRPNEQFF. The DNA of the CDR3 is TGCAGTGCGAACCGGGGCCGACCCAATGAGCAGTTCTTC.

The rearrangement joins TRBV15 to TRBJ1-4, with D perhaps matching TRBD1 (5 bases). Trimming left V 0 bases short and J 6 bases short, with 14 bases between. Germline lookup yields CDR1 LNHNV and CDR2 YYDKDF (reference sequence). The CDR3 totals 16 residues. The CDR3, as DNA: TGTGCCACCAGCAGAGATCCGGGGGGAAGGCATGAAAAACTGTTTTTT. Residues: CATSRDPGGRHEKLFF.

This chain connects TRBV18 to TRBJ1-6; a weak D match, TRBD1 (6 bases). V shed 4 bases and J shed 0 bases, with 22 bases lying between them. In germline, CDR1 is KGHSH, CDR2 LQKENI. CDR3 length equals 20 residues. CDR3 DNA: TGTGCCAGCTCACGGGGTTCTACCGGGACAACTAGCTCCTATAATTCACCCCTCCACTTT. It yields the protein CASSRGSTGTTSSYNSPLHF.

The rearrangement links TRBV29-1 to TRBJ2-1, with 11 bases lining up with TRBD2. The germline V gene encodes CDR1 SQVTM and CDR2 ANQGSEA. CDR3 length: 14 residues. J was trimmed by 6 bases and V by 3 bases; bases with no gene match: 4. The DNA of the CDR3 is TGCAGCGTTGATTCTAGCGGGGGGATCAATGAGCAGTTCTTC. The encoded protein is CSVDSSGGINEQFF.

This chain uses TRBV14 with TRBJ1-2, with D tentatively TRBD1 (5 bases). V lost 0 bases, J lost 1 base, and 12 bases lay in between. This CDR3 spans 16 amino acids. Germline V gives CDR1 SGHDN, CDR2 FVKESK. The CDR3 DNA reads TGTGCCAGCAGCCAAGATTTGTACGGGGGTAACTATGGCTACACCTTC. The encoded protein is CASSQDLYGGNYGYTF.

This chain joins TRBV5-1 and TRBJ1-6; maybe TRBD1 (6 bases). The CDR3 length is 14 residues. Looked up from germline, CDR1 is SGHRS and CDR2 is YFSETQ. Trimming removed 4 bases at V and 8 bases at J, with 13 bases between. The CDR3 here is CASSVVGGDSPLHF. CDR3 coding DNA: TGCGCCAGCAGCGTAGTAGGGGGTGATTCACCCCTCCACTTT.